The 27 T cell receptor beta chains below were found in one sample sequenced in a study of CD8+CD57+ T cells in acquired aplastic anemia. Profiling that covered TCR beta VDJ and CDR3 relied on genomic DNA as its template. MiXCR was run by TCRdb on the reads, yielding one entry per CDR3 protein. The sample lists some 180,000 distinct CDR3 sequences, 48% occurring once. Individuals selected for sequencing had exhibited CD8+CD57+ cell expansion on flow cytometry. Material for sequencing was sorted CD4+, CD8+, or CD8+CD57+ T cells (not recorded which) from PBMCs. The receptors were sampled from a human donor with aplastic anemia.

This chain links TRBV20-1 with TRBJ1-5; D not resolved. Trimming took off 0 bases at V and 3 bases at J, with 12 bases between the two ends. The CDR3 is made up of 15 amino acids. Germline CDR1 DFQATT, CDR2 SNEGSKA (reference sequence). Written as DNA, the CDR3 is TGCAGTGCTAGAGATGGGAGCGCAGCCAATCAGCCCCAGCATTTT. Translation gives CSARDGSAANQPQHF.

CDR3 nucleotide sequence: TGCAGTGCTCTCACCGGCGGGTCCTCTAACTATGGCTACACCTTC. Its protein is CSALTGGSSNYGYTF. This rearrangement joins TRBV20-1 to TRBJ1-2; D gene unclear. The CDR3 has 15 residues. Germline assignment: CDR1 DFQATT and CDR2 SNEGSKA (reference sequence). V was clipped by 5 bases and J by 0 bases, with 16 bases between them.

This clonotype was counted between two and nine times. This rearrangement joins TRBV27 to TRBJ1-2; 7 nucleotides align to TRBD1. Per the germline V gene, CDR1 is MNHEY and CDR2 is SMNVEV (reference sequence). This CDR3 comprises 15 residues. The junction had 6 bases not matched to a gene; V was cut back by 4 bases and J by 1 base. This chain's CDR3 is CASSSTGQGNYGYTF. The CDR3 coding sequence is TGTGCCAGCAGTTCGACAGGGCAGGGTAACTATGGCTACACCTTC.

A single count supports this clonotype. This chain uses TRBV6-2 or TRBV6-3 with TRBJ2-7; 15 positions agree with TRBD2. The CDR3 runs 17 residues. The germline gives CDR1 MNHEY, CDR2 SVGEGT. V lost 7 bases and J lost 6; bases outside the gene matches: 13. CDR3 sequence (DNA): TGTGCCAGCACCCCGGGACTAGCGGGAGGACTTGTGGGCGAGCAGTACTTC. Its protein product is CASTPGLAGGLVGEQYF.

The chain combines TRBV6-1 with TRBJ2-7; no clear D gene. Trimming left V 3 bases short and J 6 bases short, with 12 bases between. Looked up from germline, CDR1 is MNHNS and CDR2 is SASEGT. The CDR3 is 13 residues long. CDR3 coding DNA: TGTGCCAGCAGTGAGGCTTACATGGGCGAGCAGTACTTC. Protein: CASSEAYMGEQYF.

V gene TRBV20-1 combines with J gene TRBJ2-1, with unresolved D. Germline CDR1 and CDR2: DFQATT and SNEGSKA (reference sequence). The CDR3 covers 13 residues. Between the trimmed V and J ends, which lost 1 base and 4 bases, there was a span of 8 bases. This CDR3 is CSARGLVYNEQFF. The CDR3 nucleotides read TGCAGTGCTAGAGGCCTAGTTTACAATGAGCAGTTCTTC.

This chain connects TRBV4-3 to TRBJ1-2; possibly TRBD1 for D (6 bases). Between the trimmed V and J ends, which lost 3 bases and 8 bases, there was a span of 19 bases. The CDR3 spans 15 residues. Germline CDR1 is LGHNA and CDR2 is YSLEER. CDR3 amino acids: CASSHSTGTRSGYTF. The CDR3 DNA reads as TGCGCCAGCAGCCATAGTACCGGGACACGATCGGGCTACACCTTC.

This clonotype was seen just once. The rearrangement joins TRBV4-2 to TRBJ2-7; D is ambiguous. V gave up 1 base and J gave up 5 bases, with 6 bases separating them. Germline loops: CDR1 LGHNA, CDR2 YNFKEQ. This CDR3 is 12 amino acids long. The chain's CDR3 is CASSQGRDEQYF. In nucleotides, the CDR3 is TGTGCCAGCAGCCAAGGAAGGGACGAGCAGTACTTC.

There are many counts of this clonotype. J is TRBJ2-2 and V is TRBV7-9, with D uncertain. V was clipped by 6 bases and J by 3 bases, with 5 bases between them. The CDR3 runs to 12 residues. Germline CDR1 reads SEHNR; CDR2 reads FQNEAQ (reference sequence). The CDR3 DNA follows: TGTGCCAGCAGGCAGGACACCGGGGAGCTGTTTTTT. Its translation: CASRQDTGELFF.

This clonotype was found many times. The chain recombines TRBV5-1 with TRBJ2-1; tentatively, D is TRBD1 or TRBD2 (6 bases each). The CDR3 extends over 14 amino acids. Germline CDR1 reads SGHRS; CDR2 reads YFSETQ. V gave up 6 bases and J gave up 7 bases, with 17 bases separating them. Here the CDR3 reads CASTLRGVLNEQFF. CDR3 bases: TGCGCCAGCACCCTTAGGGGGGTCTTGAATGAGCAGTTCTTC.

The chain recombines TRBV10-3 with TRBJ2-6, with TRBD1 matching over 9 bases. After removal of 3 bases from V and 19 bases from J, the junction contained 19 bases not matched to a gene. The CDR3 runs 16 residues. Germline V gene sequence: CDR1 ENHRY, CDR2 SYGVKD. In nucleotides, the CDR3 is TGTGCCATCAGTGAAGAGGGTTCGGGACAGGGAGGCCGAATTACTTTC. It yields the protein CAISEEGSGQGGRITF.

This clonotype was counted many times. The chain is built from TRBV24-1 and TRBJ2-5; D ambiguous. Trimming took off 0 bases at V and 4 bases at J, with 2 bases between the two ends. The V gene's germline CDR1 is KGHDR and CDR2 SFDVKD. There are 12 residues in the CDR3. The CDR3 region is CATSDLTETQYF. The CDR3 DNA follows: TGTGCCACCAGTGATTTGACAGAGACCCAGTACTTC.

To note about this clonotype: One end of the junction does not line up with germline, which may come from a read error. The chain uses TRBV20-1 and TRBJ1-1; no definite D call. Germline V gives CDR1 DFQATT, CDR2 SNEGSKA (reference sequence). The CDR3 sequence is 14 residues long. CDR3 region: CSTRRPQGSTEAFF. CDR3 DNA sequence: TGCAGTACCAGACGCCCCCAAGGGAGCACTGAGGCTTTCTTT.

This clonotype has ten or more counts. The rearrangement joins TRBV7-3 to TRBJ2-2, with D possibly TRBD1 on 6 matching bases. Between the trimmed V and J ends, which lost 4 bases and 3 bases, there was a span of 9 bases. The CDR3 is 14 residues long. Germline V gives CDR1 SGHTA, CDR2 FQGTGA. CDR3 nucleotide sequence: TGTGCCAGCAGCTCCGACAGGTACACCGGGGAGCTGTTTTTT. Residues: CASSSDRYTGELFF.

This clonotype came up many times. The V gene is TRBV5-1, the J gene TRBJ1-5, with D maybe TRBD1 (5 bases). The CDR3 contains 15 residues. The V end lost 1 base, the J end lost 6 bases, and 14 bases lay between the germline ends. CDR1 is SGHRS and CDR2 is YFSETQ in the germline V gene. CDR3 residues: CASSLSGGAFQPQHF. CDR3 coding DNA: TGCGCCAGCAGCTTGTCGGGCGGGGCCTTTCAGCCCCAGCATTTT.

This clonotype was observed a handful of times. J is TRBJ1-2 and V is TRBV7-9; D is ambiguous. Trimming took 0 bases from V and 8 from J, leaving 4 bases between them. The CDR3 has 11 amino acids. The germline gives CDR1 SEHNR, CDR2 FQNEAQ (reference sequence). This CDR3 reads CASSLAPGYTF. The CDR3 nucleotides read TGTGCCAGCAGCTTAGCTCCCGGCTACACCTTC.

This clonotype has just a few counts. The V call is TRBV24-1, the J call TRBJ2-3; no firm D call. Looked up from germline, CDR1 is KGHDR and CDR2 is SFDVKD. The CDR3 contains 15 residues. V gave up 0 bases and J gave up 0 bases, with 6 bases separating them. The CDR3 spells CATSDLTVSTDTQYF. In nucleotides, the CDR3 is TGTGCCACCAGTGATTTGACCGTTAGCACAGATACGCAGTATTTT.

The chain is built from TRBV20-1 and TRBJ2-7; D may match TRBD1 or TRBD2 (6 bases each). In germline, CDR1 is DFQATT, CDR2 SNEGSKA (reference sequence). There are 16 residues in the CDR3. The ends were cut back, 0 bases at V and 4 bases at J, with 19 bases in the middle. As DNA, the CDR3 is TGCAGTGCTAGAGACTCGGCGGGACACAACCTTTACGAGCAGTACTTC. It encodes CSARDSAGHNLYEQYF.

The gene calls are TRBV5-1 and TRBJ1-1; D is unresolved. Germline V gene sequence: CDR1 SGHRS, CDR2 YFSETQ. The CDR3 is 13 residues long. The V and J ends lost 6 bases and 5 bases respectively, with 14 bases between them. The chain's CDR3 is CASTLESGTEAFF. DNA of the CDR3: TGCGCCAGCACGTTGGAGAGTGGAACTGAAGCTTTCTTT.

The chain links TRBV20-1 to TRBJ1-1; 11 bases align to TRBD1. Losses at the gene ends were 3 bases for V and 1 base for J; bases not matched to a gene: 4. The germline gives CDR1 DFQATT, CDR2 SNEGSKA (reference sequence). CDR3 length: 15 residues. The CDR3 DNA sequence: TGCAGTGCTAGGGGACAGGGGGGGAGGAACACTGAAGCTTTCTTT. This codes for CSARGQGGRNTEAFF.

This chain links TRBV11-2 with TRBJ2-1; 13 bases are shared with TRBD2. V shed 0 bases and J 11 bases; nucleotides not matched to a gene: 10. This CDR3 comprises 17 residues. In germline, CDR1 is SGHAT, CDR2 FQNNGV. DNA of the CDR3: TGTGCCAGCAGCTTAGACCGAACTAGCGGGGGGGCCGGTCAGCAGTTCTTC. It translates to CASSLDRTSGGAGQQFF.

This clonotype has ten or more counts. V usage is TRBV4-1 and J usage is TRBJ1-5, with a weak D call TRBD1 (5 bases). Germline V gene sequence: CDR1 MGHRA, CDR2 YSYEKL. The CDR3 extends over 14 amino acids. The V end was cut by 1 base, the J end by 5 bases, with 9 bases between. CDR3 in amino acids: CASSQGPRDQPQHF. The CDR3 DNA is TGCGCCAGCAGCCAAGGTCCCAGGGATCAGCCCCAGCATTTT.

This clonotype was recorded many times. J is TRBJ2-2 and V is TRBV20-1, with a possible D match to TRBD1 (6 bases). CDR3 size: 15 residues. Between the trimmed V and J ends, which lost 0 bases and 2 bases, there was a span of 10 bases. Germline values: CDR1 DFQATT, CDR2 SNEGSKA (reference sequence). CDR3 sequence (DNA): TGCAGTGCTAGAGATGGGGGCGCAAACACCGGGGAGCTGTTTTTT. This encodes CSARDGGANTGELFF.

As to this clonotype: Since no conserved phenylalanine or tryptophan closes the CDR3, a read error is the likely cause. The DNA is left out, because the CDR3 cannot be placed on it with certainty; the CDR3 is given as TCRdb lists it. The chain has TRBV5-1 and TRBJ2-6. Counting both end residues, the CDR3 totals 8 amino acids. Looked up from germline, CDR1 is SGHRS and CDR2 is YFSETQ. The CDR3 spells CASNTQGA.

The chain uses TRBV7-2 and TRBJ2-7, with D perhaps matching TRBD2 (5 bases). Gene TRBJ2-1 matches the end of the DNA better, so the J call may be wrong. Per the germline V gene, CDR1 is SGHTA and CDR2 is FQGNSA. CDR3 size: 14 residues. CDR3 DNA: TGTGCCAGCAGCTTAAGCCCCGTAGACTACGAGCAGTTCTTC. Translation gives CASSLSPVDYEQFF.

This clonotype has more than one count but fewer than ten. CDR3 sequence (DNA): TGTGCCAGCTCACCATCCAGGGGGAACATTCAGTACTTC. Protein: CASSPSRGNIQYF. The chain is built from TRBV18 and TRBJ2-4, with 7 bases lining up with TRBD1. The ends lost 2 bases at V and 7 bases at J; junction bases unmatched: 2. The germline gives CDR1 KGHSH, CDR2 LQKENI. The CDR3 sequence is 13 residues long.

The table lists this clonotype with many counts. CDR3 nucleotide sequence: TGTGCCAGCAGCTTAGCGGCAGCCTCTCCTGAAGCTTTCTTT. It encodes CASSLAAASPEAFF. The chain has TRBV7-9 and TRBJ1-1; D unresolved. CDR3 size: 14 residues. CDR1 is SEHNR and CDR2 is FQNEAQ in the germline V gene (reference sequence). V was pared by 0 bases and J by 6 bases, with 11 bases between.